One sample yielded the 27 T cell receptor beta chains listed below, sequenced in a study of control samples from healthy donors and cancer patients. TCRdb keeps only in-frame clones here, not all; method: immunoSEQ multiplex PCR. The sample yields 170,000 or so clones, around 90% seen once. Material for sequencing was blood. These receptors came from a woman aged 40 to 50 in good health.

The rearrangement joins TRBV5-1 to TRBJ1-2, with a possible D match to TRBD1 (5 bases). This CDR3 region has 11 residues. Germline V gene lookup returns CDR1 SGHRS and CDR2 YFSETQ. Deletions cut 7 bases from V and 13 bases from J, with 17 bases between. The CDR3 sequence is CASGSDTPVTF. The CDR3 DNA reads TGCGCCAGCGGTTCGGACACGCCGGTCACCTTC. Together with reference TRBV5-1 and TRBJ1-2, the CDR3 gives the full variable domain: KAGVTQTPRYLIKTRGQQVTLSCSPISGHRSVSWYQQTPGQGLQFLFEYFSETQRNKGNFPGRFSGRQFSNSRSEMNVSTLELGDSALYLCASGSDTPVTFGSGTRLTVV.

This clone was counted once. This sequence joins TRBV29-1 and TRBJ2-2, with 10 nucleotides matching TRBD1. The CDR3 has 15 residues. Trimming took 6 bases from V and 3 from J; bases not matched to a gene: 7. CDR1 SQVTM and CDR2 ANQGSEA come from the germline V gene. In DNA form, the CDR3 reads TGCAGCGTGGGGCGAGGGACAGGGGACACCGGGGAGCTGTTTTTT. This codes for CSVGRGTGDTGELFF.

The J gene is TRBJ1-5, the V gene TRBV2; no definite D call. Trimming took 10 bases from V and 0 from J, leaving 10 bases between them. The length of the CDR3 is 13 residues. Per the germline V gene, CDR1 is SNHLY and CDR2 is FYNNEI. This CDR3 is CAMSGNSNQPQHF. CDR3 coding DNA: TGTGCCATGTCCGGGAATAGCAATCAGCCCCAGCATTTT. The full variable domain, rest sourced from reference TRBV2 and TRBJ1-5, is EPEVTQTPSHQVTQMGQEVILRCVPISNHLYFYWYRQILGQKVEFLVSFYNNEISEKSEIFDDQFSVERPDGSNFTLKIRSTKLEDSAMYFCAMSGNSNQPQHFGDGTRLSIL.

DNA for the CDR3: TGTGCCAGCAGCTTGGTGGGTGTACAGTACACAGATACGCAGTATTTT. Amino acids: CASSLVGVQYTDTQYF. The rearrangement joins TRBV5-6 to TRBJ2-3; D call uncertain. V was cut by 0 bases and J by 2 bases, with 13 bases left in between. This CDR3 region has 16 residues. Germline CDR1 SGHDT, CDR2 YYEEEE. Complete variable domain (other parts from reference TRBV5-6 and TRBJ2-3): DAGVTQSPTHLIKTRGQQVTLRCSPKSGHDTVSWYQQALGQGPQFIFQYYEEEERQRGNFPDRFSGHQFPNYSSELNVNALLLGDSALYLCASSLVGVQYTDTQYFGPGTRLTVL.

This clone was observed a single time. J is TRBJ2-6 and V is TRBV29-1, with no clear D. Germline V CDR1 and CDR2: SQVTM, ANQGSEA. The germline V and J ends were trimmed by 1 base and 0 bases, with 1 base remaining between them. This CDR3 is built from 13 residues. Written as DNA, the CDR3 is TGCAGCGTTGAAGGCTCTGGGGCCAACGTCCTGACTTTC. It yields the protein CSVEGSGANVLTF.

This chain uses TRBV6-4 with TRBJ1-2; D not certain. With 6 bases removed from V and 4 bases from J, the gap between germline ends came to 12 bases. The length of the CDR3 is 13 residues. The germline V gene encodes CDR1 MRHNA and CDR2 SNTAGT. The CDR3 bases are TGTGCCAGCAGCCGCGACCCAAGCTATGGCTACACCTTC. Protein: CASSRDPSYGYTF.

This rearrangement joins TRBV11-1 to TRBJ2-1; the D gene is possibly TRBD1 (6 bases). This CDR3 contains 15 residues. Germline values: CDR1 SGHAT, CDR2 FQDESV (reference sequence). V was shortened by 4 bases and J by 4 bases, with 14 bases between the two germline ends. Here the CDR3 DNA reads TGTGCCAGCAGCTCACAGGGACAACGATACAATGAGCAGTTCTTC. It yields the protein CASSSQGQRYNEQFF.

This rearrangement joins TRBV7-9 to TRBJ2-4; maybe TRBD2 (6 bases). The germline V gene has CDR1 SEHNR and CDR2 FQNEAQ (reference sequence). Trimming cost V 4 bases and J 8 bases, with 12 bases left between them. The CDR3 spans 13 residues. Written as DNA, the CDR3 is TGTGCCAGCAGCTCAGGGACTGTGGACATTCAGTACTTC. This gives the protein CASSSGTVDIQYF.

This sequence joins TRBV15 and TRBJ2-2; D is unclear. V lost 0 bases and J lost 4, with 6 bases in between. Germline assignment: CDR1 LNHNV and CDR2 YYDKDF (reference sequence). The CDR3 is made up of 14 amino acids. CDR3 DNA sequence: TGTGCCACCAGCAGAGATAGGTTCACCGGGGAGCTGTTTTTT. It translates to CATSRDRFTGELFF.

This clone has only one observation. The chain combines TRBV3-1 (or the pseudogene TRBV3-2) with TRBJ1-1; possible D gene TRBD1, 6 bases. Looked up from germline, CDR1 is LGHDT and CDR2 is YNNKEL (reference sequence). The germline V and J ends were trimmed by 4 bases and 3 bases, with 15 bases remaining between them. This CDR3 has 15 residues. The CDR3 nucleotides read TGTGCCAGCAGCCGGGCAGGGGACGGCTACACTGAAGCTTTCTTT. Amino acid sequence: CASSRAGDGYTEAFF.

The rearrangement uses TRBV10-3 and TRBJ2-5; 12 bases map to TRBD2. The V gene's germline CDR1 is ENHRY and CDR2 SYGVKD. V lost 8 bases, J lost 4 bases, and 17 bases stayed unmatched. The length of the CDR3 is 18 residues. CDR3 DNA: TGTGCCATCGGGCCGTCGGGGCTAGCGGGGGGGAACTCAGAGACCCAGTACTTC. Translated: CAIGPSGLAGGNSETQYF.

CDR3 in DNA: TGCGCCAGCAGCTTGGGCCAGATAAATTCACCCCTCCACTTT. Its translation: CASSLGQINSPLHF. This sequence joins TRBV5-1 and TRBJ1-6; D unresolved. This CDR3 comprises 14 residues. Germline assignment: CDR1 SGHRS and CDR2 YFSETQ. Trimming left V 0 bases short and J 7 bases short, with 8 bases between.

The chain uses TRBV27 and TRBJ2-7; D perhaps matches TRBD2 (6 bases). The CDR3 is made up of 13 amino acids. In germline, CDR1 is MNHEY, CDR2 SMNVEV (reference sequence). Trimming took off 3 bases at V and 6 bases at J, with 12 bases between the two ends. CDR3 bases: TGTGCCAGCAGTTTGGGGCCGGGGGTCGAGCAGTACTTC. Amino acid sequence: CASSLGPGVEQYF.

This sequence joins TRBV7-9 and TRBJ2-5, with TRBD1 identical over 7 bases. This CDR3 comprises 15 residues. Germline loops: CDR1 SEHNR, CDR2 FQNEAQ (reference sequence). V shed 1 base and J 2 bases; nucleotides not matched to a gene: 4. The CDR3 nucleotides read TGTGCCAGCAGCTTAGAGGGACAGAGACAAGAGACCCAGTACTTC. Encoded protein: CASSLEGQRQETQYF.

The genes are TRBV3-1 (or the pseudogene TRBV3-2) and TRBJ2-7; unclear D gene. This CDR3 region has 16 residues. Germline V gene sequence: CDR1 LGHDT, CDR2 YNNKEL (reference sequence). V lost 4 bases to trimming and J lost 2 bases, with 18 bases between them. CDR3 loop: CASSRTRGIYPYEQYF. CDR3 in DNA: TGTGCCAGCAGCCGGACCCGCGGAATTTACCCCTACGAGCAGTACTTC.

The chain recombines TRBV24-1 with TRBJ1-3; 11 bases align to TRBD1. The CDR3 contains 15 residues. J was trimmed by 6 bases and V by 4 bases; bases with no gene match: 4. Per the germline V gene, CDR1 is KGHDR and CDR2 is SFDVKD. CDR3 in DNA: TGTGCCACCAGTGACGGACAGGGGGCCCTAAACACCATATATTTT. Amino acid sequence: CATSDGQGALNTIYF.

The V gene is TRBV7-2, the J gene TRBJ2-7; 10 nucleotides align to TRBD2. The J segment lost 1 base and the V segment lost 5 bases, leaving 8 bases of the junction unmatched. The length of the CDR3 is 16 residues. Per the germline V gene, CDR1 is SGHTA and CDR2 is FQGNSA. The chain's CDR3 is CASSPWERGGSYEQYF. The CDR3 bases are TGTGCCAGCAGCCCCTGGGAGCGGGGGGGATCCTACGAGCAGTACTTC.

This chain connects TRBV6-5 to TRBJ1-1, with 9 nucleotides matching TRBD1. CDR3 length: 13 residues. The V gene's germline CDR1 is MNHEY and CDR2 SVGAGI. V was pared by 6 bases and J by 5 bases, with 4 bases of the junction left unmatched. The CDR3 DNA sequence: TGTGCCAGCAGGGGACAGGGCGGGACTGAAGCTTTCTTT. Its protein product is CASRGQGGTEAFF.

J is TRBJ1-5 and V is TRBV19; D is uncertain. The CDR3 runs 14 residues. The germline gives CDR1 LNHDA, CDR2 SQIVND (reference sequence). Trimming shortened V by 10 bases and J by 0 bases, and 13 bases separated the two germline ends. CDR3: CATKTDHSNQPQHF. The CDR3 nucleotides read TGTGCCACTAAGACGGACCATAGCAATCAGCCCCAGCATTTT.

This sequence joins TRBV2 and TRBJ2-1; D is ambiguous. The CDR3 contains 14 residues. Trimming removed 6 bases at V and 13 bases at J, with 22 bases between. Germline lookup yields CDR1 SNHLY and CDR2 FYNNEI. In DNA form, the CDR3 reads TGTGCCAGCAGCGCTGCCCTCGAACCTTGGTATCAGTTCTTC. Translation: CASSAALEPWYQFF.

CDR3 DNA sequence: TGTGCCAGCACCCAAGAAGCGGGGAGACTCTACGAGCAGTACTTC. Its protein product is CASTQEAGRLYEQYF. This chain links TRBV7-8 with TRBJ2-7, with 7 bases lining up with TRBD2. CDR1 and CDR2 from the germline V gene are SGHVS and FQNEAQ. V lost 7 bases and J lost 3; bases outside the gene matches: 12. CDR3 length: 15 residues.

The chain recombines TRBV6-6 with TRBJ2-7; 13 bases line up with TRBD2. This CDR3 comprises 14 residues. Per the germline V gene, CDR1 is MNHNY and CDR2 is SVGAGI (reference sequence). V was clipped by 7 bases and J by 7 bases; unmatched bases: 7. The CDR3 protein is CASNGLAGEDEQYF. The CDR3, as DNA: TGTGCCAGCAACGGACTAGCGGGGGAAGATGAGCAGTACTTC.

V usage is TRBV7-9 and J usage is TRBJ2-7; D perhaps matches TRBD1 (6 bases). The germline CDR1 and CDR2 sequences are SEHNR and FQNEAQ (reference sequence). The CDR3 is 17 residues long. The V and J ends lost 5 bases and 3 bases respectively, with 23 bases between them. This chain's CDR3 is CASSPEGERGLGYEQYF. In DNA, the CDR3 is TGTGCCAGCAGCCCAGAGGGGGAAAGGGGTCTGGGCTACGAGCAGTACTTC.

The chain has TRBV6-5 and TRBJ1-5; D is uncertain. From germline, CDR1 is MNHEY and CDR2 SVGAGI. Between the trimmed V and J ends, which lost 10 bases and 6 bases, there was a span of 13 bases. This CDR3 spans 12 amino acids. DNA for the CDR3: TGTGCCATCCATAAGGGTAGTCAGCCCCAGCATTTT. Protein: CAIHKGSQPQHF.

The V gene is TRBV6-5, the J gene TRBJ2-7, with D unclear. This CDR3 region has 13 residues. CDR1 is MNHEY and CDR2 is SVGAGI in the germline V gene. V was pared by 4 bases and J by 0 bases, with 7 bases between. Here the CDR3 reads CASSSPNSYEQYF. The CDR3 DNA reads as TGTGCCAGCAGTTCCCCAAACTCCTACGAGCAGTACTTC.

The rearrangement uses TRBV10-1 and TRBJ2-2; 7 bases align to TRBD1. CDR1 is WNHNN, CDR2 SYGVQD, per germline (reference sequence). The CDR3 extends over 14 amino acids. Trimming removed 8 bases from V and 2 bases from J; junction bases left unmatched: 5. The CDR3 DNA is TGCGCCAGCGGAACAGGGGTAAACACCGGGGAGCTGTTTTTT. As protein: CASGTGVNTGELFF.

Here the CDR3 reads CASGFAPTDTQYF. As DNA, the CDR3 is TGTGCTAGTGGTTTTGCCCCCACAGATACGCAGTATTTT. The chain uses TRBV12-5 and TRBJ2-3; no firm D call. V was clipped by 3 bases and J by 2 bases, with 6 bases between them. CDR1 is LGHNT and CDR2 is FRNRAP in the germline V gene. The CDR3 is made up of 13 amino acids.